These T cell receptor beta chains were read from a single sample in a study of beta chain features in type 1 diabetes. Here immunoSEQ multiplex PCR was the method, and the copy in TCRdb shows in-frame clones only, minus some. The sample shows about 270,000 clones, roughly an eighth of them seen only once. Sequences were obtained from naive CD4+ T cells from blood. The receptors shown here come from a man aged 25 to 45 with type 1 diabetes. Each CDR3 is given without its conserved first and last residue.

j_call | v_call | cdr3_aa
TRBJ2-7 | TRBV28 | ASSSGTSFYEQY
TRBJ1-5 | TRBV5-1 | ASSSTGDSNQPQH
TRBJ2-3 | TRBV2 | ASSLDRGNTDTQY
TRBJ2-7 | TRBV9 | ASGPRLGGGEQY
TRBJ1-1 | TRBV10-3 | AISGQDRKEAF
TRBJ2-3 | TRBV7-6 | ASSHGQGIKDTQY
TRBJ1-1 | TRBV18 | ASSLQGMNTEAF
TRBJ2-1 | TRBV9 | ASSDRGSTYNEQF
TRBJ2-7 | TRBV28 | ASILSGSEGEQY
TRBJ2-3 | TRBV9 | ASGGLSTDTQY
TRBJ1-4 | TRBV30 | AWGGQVYEKLF
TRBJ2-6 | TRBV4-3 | ASSQDLVAGSSGANVLT
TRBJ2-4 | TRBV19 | ASTPPGTSVGSNIQY